The T cell receptor beta chain under discussion was sequenced for a study of shared clonotypes between healthy human individuals. Study-level points and caveats: Few donors limited the genetic and exposure-history diversity represented.

About this clone: Its antigen is currently unknown.

At a deep level, the assay was run. Produced via immunoSEQ multiplex PCR; TCRdb's table is partial and in-frame only. Seen here are about 2.5 million clones, 92% observed once, and the top ten hold about 0.36%. The CDR3 sequence is 14 residues long. Germline V lookup: CDR1 SGDLS, CDR2 YYNGEE. V lost 8 bases and J lost 4; bases outside the gene matches: 6. This TCR came from a man between 18 and 35 years old in good health. Some clones in this sample may be carry-over from other donors' samples. The sample consisted of naive CD4+ T cells from PBMCs. The subset: CD45RA+ positively selected. The chain links TRBV9 to TRBJ2-2; 9 bases are a match to TRBD2. DNA for the CDR3: TGTGCCAGTGCCCGGCGGGAGGGCACCGGGGAGCTGTTTTTT. Protein sequence: CASARREGTGELFF.